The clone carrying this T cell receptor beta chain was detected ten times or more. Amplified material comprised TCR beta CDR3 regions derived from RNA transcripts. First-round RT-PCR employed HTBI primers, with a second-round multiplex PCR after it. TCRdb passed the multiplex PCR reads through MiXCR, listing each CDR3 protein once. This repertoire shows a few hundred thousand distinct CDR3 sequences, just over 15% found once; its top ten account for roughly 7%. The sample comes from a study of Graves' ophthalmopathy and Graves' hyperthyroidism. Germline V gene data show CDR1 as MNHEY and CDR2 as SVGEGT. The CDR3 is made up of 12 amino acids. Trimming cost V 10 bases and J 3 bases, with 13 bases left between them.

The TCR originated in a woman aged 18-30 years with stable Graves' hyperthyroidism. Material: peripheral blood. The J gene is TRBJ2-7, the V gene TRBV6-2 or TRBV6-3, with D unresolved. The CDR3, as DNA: TGTGCCACCCGACACCAGAACTACGAGCAGTACTTC. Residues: CATRHQNYEQYF.